This is a list of T cell receptor beta chains from one sample in a study of T cells in Graves' hyperthyroidism and ophthalmopathy. TCRdb independently ran MiXCR on the multiplex PCR reads; one entry per CDR3 protein. The repertoire holds fewer than 450,000 distinct CDR3 sequences, with approximately 18% as singletons. Sequences were obtained from blood. The origin of the receptors is a man aged 18 to 29 with Graves' ophthalmopathy. Both conserved end residues are part of each CDR3.

TRBJ2-2	TRBV12-3/TRBV12-4	CASRLGLAVINTGELFF
TRBJ2-3	TRBV2	CASRTLGGAPDTQYF
TRBJ2-7	TRBV7-9	CASSPTGGGGYEQYF
TRBJ2-7	TRBV5-6	CASSFDRGGGYEQYF
TRBJ1-6	TRBV15	CATSIVDNTSPLHF
TRBJ1-6	TRBV27	CASSFLDRGKLSSSYNSPLHF
TRBJ1-2	TRBV19	CASSMGADGYGYTF
TRBJ2-1	TRBV7-3	CASSRGTSGGRGEQFF
TRBJ2-5	TRBV5-1	CASSRDSQEWTQYF
TRBJ2-1	TRBV29-1	CSVEPGVAGGPYEQFF
TRBJ2-3	TRBV12-3/TRBV12-4	CASSPWLAGGPDTQYF
TRBJ2-7	TRBV20-1	CSARTVVTYEQYF
TRBJ2-1	TRBV11-3	CASSPSGGIDNEQFF
TRBJ1-1	TRBV5-5	CASSVTGSREAFF
TRBJ2-1	TRBV13	CASSSAGTGHRYEQFF
TRBJ1-6	TRBV5-1	CASSLGGALNSPLHF
TRBJ2-7	TRBV6-5	CASSYSSGSYEQYF
TRBJ2-1	TRBV12-5	CASGSVGLADNEQFF
TRBJ2-2	TRBV24-1	CATSDFMRGSNTGELFF
TRBJ2-5	TRBV11-2	CASSLDWSRSQETQYF